Listed below are T cell receptor beta chains from one sample, sequenced in a study of GPR56 and killer-like receptors on CD4 memory cells. One entry per CDR3 protein, without DNA, is what TCRdb gives after re-calling the reads. This sample's table reports about 2,400 distinct CDR3 sequences. Source material: memory CD4+ T cells from blood. The source is a human donor in good health. CDR3s include the opening cysteine and the closing phenylalanine or tryptophan. Size is stated for part of the rows, as once, few or many counts, or as a class when the clone is expanded.

clone size,J gene,V gene,CDR3 protein
medium-sized,TRBJ1-4,TRBV7-2,CASSLVNEKLFF
medium-sized,TRBJ2-7,TRBV10-3,CAISEGARGPYEQYF
NA,TRBJ2-5,TRBV14,CASSQGLAGAYDRETQYF
NA,TRBJ2-3,TRBV20-1,CSASIYSGGAGDTQYF
medium-sized,TRBJ2-5,TRBV7-3,CASSFGARETQYF
medium-sized,TRBJ1-5,TRBV19,CASSIDRGPGNQPQHF
NA,TRBJ2-1,TRBV7-9,CASSLADRRVFF
NA,TRBJ2-5,TRBV2,CASLLRGGEETQYF
NA,TRBJ1-2,TRBV27,CASSSRFNYGYTF
medium-sized,TRBJ2-1,TRBV6-5,CASSYFPSGLAGSEQFF
medium-sized,TRBJ2-3,TRBV5-4,CASSLAGGDTQYF
NA,TRBJ2-1,TRBV6-2/TRBV6-3,CASSYGSGGANEQFF
medium-sized,TRBJ2-6,TRBV6-2/TRBV6-3,CASRKGTGVSGANVLTF
NA,TRBJ2-7,TRBV11-2,CASSPTGQGAYEQYF
medium-sized,TRBJ1-2,TRBV12-3/TRBV12-4,CASSLARRGYTF
large,TRBJ2-5,TRBV6-2/TRBV6-3,CASSYPETTQYF
NA,TRBJ2-7,TRBV12-3/TRBV12-4,CASSPAVAVSYEQYF
medium-sized,TRBJ1-2,TRBV9,CASSESGTVNYGYTF
medium-sized,TRBJ2-2,TRBV7-2,CASSLGLAVRAGELFF
medium-sized,TRBJ2-1,TRBV7-9,CASSLVAAGGAGYNEQFF
medium-sized,TRBJ1-1,TRBV9,CASSVTMALNTEAFF
medium-sized,TRBJ2-1,TRBV7-9,CASSIIAGGHNEQFF
large,TRBJ2-3,TRBV19,CASSIGGSSTDTQYF
NA,TRBJ2-3,TRBV12-5,CASGPKGLAGLDTQYF
NA,TRBJ2-3,TRBV5-1,CASSGTGSVKADTQYF
NA,TRBJ2-2,TRBV7-2,CASSPEIGRAGELFF
medium-sized,TRBJ1-4,TRBV9,CASSTSGRLNEKLFF